The 27 T cell receptor beta chains below were found in one sample sequenced in a study of CD8+ T cells in alopecia areata. Isolated RNA was reverse transcribed into cDNA used as the sequencing template. The assay was immunoSEQ multiplex PCR, and TCRdb's table has in-frame clones only and misses some. This sample has 130,000 or so clones, with around 60% found just once. The treatment denotes: oral pan-JAK inhibitor, 5-10 mg twice daily. The sample was CD4+ T cells sorted from blood, taken at week 4, from a patient treated with tofacitinib. These receptors originate from a human donor with alopecia areata.

This sequence joins TRBV30 and TRBJ1-1; D not certain. The CDR3 is 12 residues long. CDR1 and CDR2 (germline): GTSNPN, SVGIG (reference sequence). The V and J ends lost 0 bases and 1 base respectively, with 3 bases between them. The CDR3 spells CAWSVTNTEAFF. The CDR3 DNA follows: TGTGCCTGGAGTGTCACGAACACTGAAGCTTTCTTT.

The chain links TRBV4-3 to TRBJ2-1; no clear D. This CDR3 comprises 14 residues. Germline CDR1 is LGHNA and CDR2 is YSLEER. Trimming pared 0 bases from V and 8 bases from J, leaving 11 bases between. The CDR3 bases are TGCGCCAGCAGCCAAGATCCGAGTTCGGATGAGCAGTTCTTC. This codes for CASSQDPSSDEQFF.

The chain uses TRBV27 and TRBJ1-2; D might be TRBD1 (5 bases). V shed 3 bases and J shed 0 bases, with 8 bases lying between them. Germline CDR1 is MNHEY and CDR2 is SMNVEV (reference sequence). The CDR3 covers 14 residues. As DNA, the CDR3 is TGTGCCAGCAGTTTTAAGGGGTCTAACTATGGCTACACCTTC. It encodes CASSFKGSNYGYTF.

The chain carries TRBV30 and TRBJ1-5, with TRBD1 matching 10 bases. This CDR3 is 13 amino acids long. Trimming at V came to 4 bases and at J to 5 bases, leaving 2 bases not matched to a gene. CDR1 is GTSNPN and CDR2 is SVGIG in the germline V gene (reference sequence). The DNA for the CDR3 is TGTGCCTGGACCGGGACAGGGGATCAGCCCCAGCATTTT. Translating gives CAWTGTGDQPQHF.

This clone has only a few counts. The chain combines TRBV2 with TRBJ2-1; D is unresolved. CDR1 and CDR2 from the germline V gene are SNHLY and FYNNEI. V was shortened by 8 bases and J by 10 bases, with 12 bases between the two germline ends. The CDR3 extends over 11 amino acids. The CDR3 region has the DNA TGTGCCAGCCTCATCGCTAGGGAGCAGTTCTTC. Translating it yields CASLIAREQFF.

The sample holds a few counts of this clone. The chain has TRBV4-3 and TRBJ1-2, with D maybe TRBD1 (5 bases). CDR1 LGHNA and CDR2 YSLEER come from the germline V gene. V lost 0 bases and J lost 8, with 13 bases in between. This CDR3 comprises 14 residues. The CDR3 spells CASSQDWEGQGYTF. In nucleotides, the CDR3 is TGCGCCAGCAGCCAAGATTGGGAGGGGCAGGGCTACACCTTC.

This sequence joins TRBV29-1 and TRBJ1-1; 12 bases fit TRBD1. CDR3 length equals 13 residues. CDR1 and CDR2 (germline): SQVTM, ANQGSEA. V shed 4 bases and J 8 bases; nucleotides not matched to a gene: 5. DNA for the CDR3: TGCAGCGTTGCGGGACAGGGGGCGTGGGAAGCTTTCTTT. It yields the protein CSVAGQGAWEAFF.

The gene calls are TRBV29-1 and TRBJ2-5, with D uncertain. With 3 bases removed from V and 6 bases from J, the gap between germline ends came to 11 bases. The CDR3 consists of 12 residues. The germline V gene has CDR1 SQVTM and CDR2 ANQGSEA. The CDR3 loop is CSVEQVGKTQYF. CDR3 DNA: TGCAGCGTTGAGCAGGTCGGAAAGACCCAGTACTTC.

This clone was seen more than once but under ten times. V usage is TRBV28 and J usage is TRBJ2-7; a weak D match, TRBD2 (6 bases). Trimming cost V 6 bases and J 4 bases, with 16 bases left between them. Germline CDR1 is MDHEN and CDR2 is SYDVKM. CDR3 size: 14 residues. The CDR3 protein is CASSVRGTTYEQYF. Here the CDR3 DNA reads TGTGCCAGCAGCGTGCGGGGAACGACGTACGAGCAGTACTTC.

V is TRBV29-1 and J is TRBJ2-3; D is uncertain. Deletions cut 5 bases from V and 8 bases from J, with 14 bases between. CDR1 and CDR2 (germline): SQVTM, ANQGSEA. CDR3 length equals 12 residues. The CDR3: CSVRASGFTQYF. The DNA of the CDR3 is TGCAGCGTTCGGGCGTCAGGCTTTACGCAGTATTTT.

The CDR3 loop reads CAISSRYEQYF. Written as DNA, the CDR3 is TGTGCCATCAGCTCCAGGTACGAGCAGTACTTC. The chain recombines TRBV10-3 with TRBJ2-7; no firm D call. Trimming took 6 bases from V and 4 from J, leaving 7 bases between them. Per the germline V gene, CDR1 is ENHRY and CDR2 is SYGVKD. The CDR3 is made up of 11 amino acids.

The rearrangement uses TRBV27 and TRBJ2-6; TRBD2 matches at 13 bases. The CDR3 covers 19 residues. Germline V lookup: CDR1 MNHEY, CDR2 SMNVEV (reference sequence). V was clipped by 5 bases and J by 3 bases; unmatched bases: 10. CDR3 bases: TGTGCCAGCAGTCGGCAACTAGCGGGAGGGGCCGGTGGGGCCAACGTCCTGACTTTC. This sequence encodes CASSRQLAGGAGGANVLTF.

The chain employs TRBV30 and TRBJ2-5; 7 bases line up with TRBD2. The CDR3 runs to 13 residues. V shed 2 bases, J shed 0 bases, and the junction held 0 bases outside the gene matches. Germline CDR1 GTSNPN, CDR2 SVGIG (reference sequence). CDR3 in amino acids: CAWSTSDQETQYF. The CDR3 region has the DNA TGTGCCTGGAGTACTAGCGACCAAGAGACCCAGTACTTC. Looking up the rest from reference TRBV30 and TRBJ2-5 gives the full variable domain: SQTIHQWPATLVQPVGSPLSLECTVEGTSNPNLYWYRQAAGRGLQLLFYSVGIGQISSEVPQNLSASRPQDRQFILSSKKLLLSDSGFYLCAWSTSDQETQYFGPGTRLLVL.

This chain connects TRBV29-1 to TRBJ1-4; TRBD1 matches 10 bases. The junction had 4 bases not matched to a gene; V was cut back by 7 bases and J by 8 bases. The length of the CDR3 is 12 residues. Germline CDR1 SQVTM, CDR2 ANQGSEA. The CDR3: CSGQGAGEKLFF. CDR3 DNA: TGCAGCGGACAGGGGGCAGGGGAAAAACTGTTTTTT.

This clone was picked up one time. J is TRBJ2-5 and V is TRBV7-2; 10 positions agree with TRBD2. The CDR3 is made up of 14 amino acids. Germline loops: CDR1 SGHTA, CDR2 FQGNSA. The V segment lost 5 bases and the J segment 5 bases; nucleotides outside the gene matches: 5. This CDR3 is CASSPGGLAETQYF. CDR3 nucleotide sequence: TGTGCCAGCAGCCCAGGGGGACTAGCGGAGACCCAGTACTTC.

The chain joins TRBV19 to TRBJ2-7; 7 bases match TRBD1. J was trimmed by 2 bases and V by 3 bases; bases with no gene match: 1. Germline CDR1 LNHDA, CDR2 SQIVND (reference sequence). The CDR3 is made up of 13 amino acids. The DNA of the CDR3 is TGTGCCAGTAGTATCGGGACAGCCTACGAGCAGTACTTC. Its translation: CASSIGTAYEQYF.

In DNA form, the CDR3 reads TGCAGCGTTGGCCAGCAAACCTACGAGCAGTACTTC. Its protein is CSVGQQTYEQYF. The chain employs TRBV29-1 and TRBJ2-7; D unclear. From germline, CDR1 is SQVTM and CDR2 ANQGSEA. V shed 4 bases and J shed 2 bases, with 9 bases lying between them. This CDR3 spans 12 amino acids.

This chain's CDR3 is CSVIGHTDTQYF. CDR3 in DNA: TGCAGCGTTATAGGACACACAGATACGCAGTATTTT. The chain employs TRBV29-1 and TRBJ2-3; D is perhaps TRBD1 (5 bases). The CDR3 is made up of 12 amino acids. V lost 5 bases, J lost 2 bases, and 8 bases lay in between. Per germline, CDR1 SQVTM and CDR2 ANQGSEA.

The chain links TRBV27 to TRBJ1-2; TRBD1 agrees at 7 bases. This CDR3 spans 13 amino acids. Germline V gene sequence: CDR1 MNHEY, CDR2 SMNVEV (reference sequence). V lost 7 bases, J lost 8 bases, and 10 bases stayed unmatched. CDR3 coding DNA: TGTGCCAGCACCCCAGGGGGACTATCCGGCTACACCTTC. It specifies CASTPGGLSGYTF.

This clone occurred a few times. This rearrangement joins TRBV5-4 to TRBJ2-5, with 10 positions matching TRBD2. J was trimmed by 2 bases and V by 2 bases; bases with no gene match: 3. The CDR3 extends over 15 amino acids. CDR1 and CDR2 (germline): SGHNT, YYREEE (reference sequence). The CDR3 DNA reads as TGTGCCAGCAGCTTCGGACTAGCGGAACAAGAGACCCAGTACTTC. Protein product: CASSFGLAEQETQYF.

The chain employs TRBV30 and TRBJ1-2; 7 bases are shared with TRBD1. In germline, CDR1 is GTSNPN, CDR2 SVGIG (reference sequence). With V trimmed by 3 bases and J by 8 bases, 9 bases remained unmatched. This CDR3 is 13 amino acids long. The CDR3 DNA reads TGTGCCTGGAGCCCGACAGGGAAGGGAGGCTACACCTTC. Its protein is CAWSPTGKGGYTF. The whole variable domain, filled in from reference TRBV30 and TRBJ1-2, reads SQTIHQWPATLVQPVGSPLSLECTVEGTSNPNLYWYRQAAGRGLQLLFYSVGIGQISSEVPQNLSASRPQDRQFILSSKKLLLSDSGFYLCAWSPTGKGGYTFGSGTRLTVV.

The chain has TRBV5-1 and TRBJ2-2; D call uncertain. The CDR3 extends over 13 amino acids. Trimming left V 3 bases short and J 7 bases short, with 10 bases between. Germline CDR1 and CDR2: SGHRS and YFSETQ. CDR3 DNA: TGCGCCAGCAGCTGGGCCAGAAACGGGGAGCTGTTTTTT. This codes for CASSWARNGELFF.

This chain links TRBV30 with TRBJ2-3; 10 bases are shared with TRBD2. The V gene's germline CDR1 is GTSNPN and CDR2 SVGIG (reference sequence). V lost 4 bases and J lost 2; bases outside the gene matches: 6. CDR3 length equals 15 residues. DNA of the CDR3: TGTGCCTGGACCGGACTAGCGGAGATCACAGATACGCAGTATTTT. This encodes CAWTGLAEITDTQYF.

This clone has just a few counts. The V gene is TRBV19, the J gene TRBJ2-6; D might be TRBD2 (6 bases). The CDR3 is made up of 17 amino acids. V was clipped by 7 bases and J by 0 bases, with 16 bases between them. CDR1 and CDR2 from the germline V gene are LNHDA and SQIVND (reference sequence). The CDR3 sequence is CASTRSGGTSGANVLTF. The CDR3 bases are TGTGCCAGTACCCGTAGTGGGGGGACCTCTGGGGCCAACGTCCTGACTTTC.

The rearrangement joins TRBV27 to TRBJ1-5, with 7 bases fitting TRBD1. V shed 6 bases and J 3 bases; nucleotides not matched to a gene: 5. Germline V gene lookup returns CDR1 MNHEY and CDR2 SMNVEV (reference sequence). This CDR3 has 14 residues. The CDR3 reads CASSDRAPNQPQHF. The CDR3 coding sequence is TGTGCCAGCAGCGACAGGGCCCCCAATCAGCCCCAGCATTTT.

The chain links TRBV19 to TRBJ2-2, with a tentative D call TRBD1 (5 bases). Trimming stripped 3 bases from V and 5 bases from J, with 19 bases between. This CDR3 comprises 17 residues. Germline V gene lookup returns CDR1 LNHDA and CDR2 SQIVND (reference sequence). The CDR3 loop reads CASSIRGSGARTGELFF. CDR3 in DNA: TGTGCCAGTAGTATCCGAGGCTCTGGGGCTAGAACCGGGGAGCTGTTTTTT.

CDR3 residues: CASSFSGSIYEQYF. CDR3 coding DNA: TGTGCCAGCAGCTTTAGCGGGAGTATCTACGAGCAGTACTTC. This rearrangement joins TRBV7-9 to TRBJ2-7, with TRBD2 matching 9 bases. This CDR3 is 14 amino acids long. The junction had 3 bases not matched to a gene; V was cut back by 3 bases and J by 3 bases. Germline V gives CDR1 SEHNR, CDR2 FQNEAQ (reference sequence). The full variable domain, with the rest looked up from reference TRBV7-9 and TRBJ2-7, is DTGVSQNPRHKITKRGQNVTFRCDPISEHNRLYWYRQTLGQGPEFLTYFQNEAQLEKSRLLSDRFSAERPKGSFSTLEIQRTEQGDSAMYLCASSFSGSIYEQYFGPGTRLTVT.